This TCR beta chain was sequenced in a study of T-cell memory formation after mild COVID-19. At the level of the study: Across donors, TCR clusters were largely donor specific.

CDR3 length equals 12 residues. V lost 7 bases and J 4 bases, leaving 10 bases between the germline ends. Whole-study results and caveats: Clones contracting day 15 to 85 were balanced CD4/CD8; later expanders leaned CD4+.

TCRdb ran MiXCR on the 5' RACE reads and lists one entry per CDR3 protein. Seen here are some 290,000 distinct CDR3 sequences, 15% to 20% observed once, and the top ten hold 23%. A note on this clonotype: Its antigen is not identified.

This receptor was taken from a man between 18 and 35 years old who had mild COVID-19 (a few samples of this study predate the infection). Cell type and time point are not known. The rearrangement joins TRBV12-3 or TRBV12-4 to TRBJ1-2; tentatively, D is TRBD1 (6 bases). The sequencing sample was made of PBMCs or a T cell subset sorted from them (not recorded which). In nucleotides, the CDR3 is TGTGCCAGCACAGGGGATTTCTATGGCTACACCTTC. It codes for CASTGDFYGYTF.